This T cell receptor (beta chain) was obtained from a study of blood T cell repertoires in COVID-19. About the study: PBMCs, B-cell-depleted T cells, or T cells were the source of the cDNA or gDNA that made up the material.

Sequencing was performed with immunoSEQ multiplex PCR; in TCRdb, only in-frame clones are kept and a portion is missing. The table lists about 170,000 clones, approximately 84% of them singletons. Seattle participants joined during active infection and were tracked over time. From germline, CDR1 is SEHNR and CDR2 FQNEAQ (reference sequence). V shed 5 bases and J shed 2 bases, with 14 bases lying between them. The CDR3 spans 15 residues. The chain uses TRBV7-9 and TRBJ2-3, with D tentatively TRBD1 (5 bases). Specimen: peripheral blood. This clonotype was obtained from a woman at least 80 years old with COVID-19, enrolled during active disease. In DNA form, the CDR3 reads TGTGCCAGCAGCCCCCTACAGGCTTCCACAGATACGCAGTATTTT. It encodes CASSPLQASTDTQYF. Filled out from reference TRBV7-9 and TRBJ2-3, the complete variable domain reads DTGVSQNPRHKITKRGQNVTFRCDPISEHNRLYWYRQTLGQGPEFLTYFQNEAQLEKSRLLSDRFSAERPKGSFSTLEIQRTEQGDSAMYLCASSPLQASTDTQYFGPGTRLTVL.